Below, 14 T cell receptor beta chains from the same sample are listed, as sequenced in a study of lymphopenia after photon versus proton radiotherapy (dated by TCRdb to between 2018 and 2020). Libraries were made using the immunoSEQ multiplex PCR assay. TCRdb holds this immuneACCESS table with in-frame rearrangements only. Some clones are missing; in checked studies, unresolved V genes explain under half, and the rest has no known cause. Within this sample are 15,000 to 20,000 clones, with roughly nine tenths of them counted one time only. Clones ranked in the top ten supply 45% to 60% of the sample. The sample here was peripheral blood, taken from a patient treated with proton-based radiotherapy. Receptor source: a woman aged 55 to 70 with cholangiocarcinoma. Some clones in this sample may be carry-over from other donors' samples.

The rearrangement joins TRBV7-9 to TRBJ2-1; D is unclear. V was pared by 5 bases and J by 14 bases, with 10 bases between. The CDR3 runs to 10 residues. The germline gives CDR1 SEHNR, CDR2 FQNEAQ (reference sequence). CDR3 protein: CASSRLSEFF. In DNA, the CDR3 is TGTGCCAGCAGCCGACTTTCGGAGTTCTTC.

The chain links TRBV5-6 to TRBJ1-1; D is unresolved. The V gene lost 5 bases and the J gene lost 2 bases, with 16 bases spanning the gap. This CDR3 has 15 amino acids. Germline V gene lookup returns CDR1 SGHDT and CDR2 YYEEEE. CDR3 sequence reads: CASSPPPRLNTEAFF. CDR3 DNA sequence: TGTGCCAGCAGTCCGCCACCACGACTCAACACTGAAGCTTTCTTT.

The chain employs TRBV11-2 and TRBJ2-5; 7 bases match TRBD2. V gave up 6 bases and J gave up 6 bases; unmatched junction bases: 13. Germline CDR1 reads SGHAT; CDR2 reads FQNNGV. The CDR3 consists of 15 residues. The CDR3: CASSLDSGTPKTQYF. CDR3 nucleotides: TGTGCCAGCAGTCTCGACAGCGGGACCCCGAAGACCCAGTACTTC. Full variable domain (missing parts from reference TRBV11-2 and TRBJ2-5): EAGVAQSPRYKIIEKRQSVAFWCNPISGHATLYWYQQILGQGPKLLIQFQNNGVVDDSQLPKDRFSAERLKGVDSTLKIQPAKLEDSAVYLCASSLDSGTPKTQYFGPGTRLLVL.

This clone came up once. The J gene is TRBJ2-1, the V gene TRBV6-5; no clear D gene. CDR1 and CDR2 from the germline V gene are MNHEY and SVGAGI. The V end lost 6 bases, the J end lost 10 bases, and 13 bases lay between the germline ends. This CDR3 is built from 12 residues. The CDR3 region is CASSPDIGEQFF. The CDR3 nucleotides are TGTGCCAGCAGCCCCGACATAGGCGAGCAGTTCTTC.

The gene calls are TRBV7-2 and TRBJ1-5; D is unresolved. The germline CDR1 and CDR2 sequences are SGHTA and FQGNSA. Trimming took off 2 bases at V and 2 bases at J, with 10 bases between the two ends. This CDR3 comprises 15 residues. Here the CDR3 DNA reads TGTGCCAGCAGCTTAAGTAGGGATGGCAATCAGCCCCAGCATTTT. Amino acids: CASSLSRDGNQPQHF.

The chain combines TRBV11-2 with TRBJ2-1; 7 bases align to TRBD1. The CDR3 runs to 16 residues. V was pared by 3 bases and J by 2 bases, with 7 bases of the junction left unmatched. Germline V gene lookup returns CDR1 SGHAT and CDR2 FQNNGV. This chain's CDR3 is CASSFVTGNTYNEQFF. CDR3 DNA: TGTGCCAGCAGCTTCGTGACAGGGAATACCTACAATGAGCAGTTCTTC.

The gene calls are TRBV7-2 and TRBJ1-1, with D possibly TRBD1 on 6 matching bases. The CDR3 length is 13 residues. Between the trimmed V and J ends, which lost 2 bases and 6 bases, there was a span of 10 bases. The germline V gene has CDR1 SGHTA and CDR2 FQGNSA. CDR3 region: CASSLSQGPEAFF. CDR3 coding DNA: TGTGCCAGCAGCTTAAGTCAGGGGCCTGAAGCTTTCTTT.

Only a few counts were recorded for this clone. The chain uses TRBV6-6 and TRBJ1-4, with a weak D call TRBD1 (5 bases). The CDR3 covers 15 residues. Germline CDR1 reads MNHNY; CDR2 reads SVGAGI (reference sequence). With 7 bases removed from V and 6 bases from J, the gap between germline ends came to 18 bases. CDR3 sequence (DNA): TGTGCCAGCATCGAAGGAGCAGGGTGGGATGAAAAACTGTTTTTT. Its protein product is CASIEGAGWDEKLFF.

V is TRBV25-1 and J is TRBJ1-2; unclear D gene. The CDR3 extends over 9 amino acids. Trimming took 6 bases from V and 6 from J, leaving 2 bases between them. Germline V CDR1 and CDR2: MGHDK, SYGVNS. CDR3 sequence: CASRDGYTF. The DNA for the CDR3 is TGTGCCAGCAGAGATGGCTACACCTTC.

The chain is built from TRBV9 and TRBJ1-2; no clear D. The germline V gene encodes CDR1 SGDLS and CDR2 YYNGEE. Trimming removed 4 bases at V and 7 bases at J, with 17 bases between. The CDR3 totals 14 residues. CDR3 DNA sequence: TGTGCCAGCAGCCTTAGGGTTGGAGGACCTGGCTACACCTTC. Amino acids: CASSLRVGGPGYTF.

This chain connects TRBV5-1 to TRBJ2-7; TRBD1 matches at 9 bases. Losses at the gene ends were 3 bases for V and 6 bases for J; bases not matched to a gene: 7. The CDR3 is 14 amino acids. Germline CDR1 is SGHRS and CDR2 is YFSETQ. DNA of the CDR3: TGCGCCAGCAGCTCCGGGACAGGGATTCCCGAGCAGTACTTC. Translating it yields CASSSGTGIPEQYF.

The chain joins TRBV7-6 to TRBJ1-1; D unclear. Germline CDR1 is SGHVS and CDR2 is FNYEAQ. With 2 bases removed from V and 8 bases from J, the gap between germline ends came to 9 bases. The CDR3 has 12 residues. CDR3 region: CASSLPPREAFF. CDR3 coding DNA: TGTGCCAGCAGCTTACCCCCTCGGGAAGCTTTCTTT. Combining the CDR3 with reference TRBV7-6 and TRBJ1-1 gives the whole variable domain GAGVSQSPRYKVTKRGQDVALRCDPISGHVSLYWYRQALGQGPEFLTYFNYEAQQDKSGLPNDRFSAERPEGSISTLTIQRTEQRDSAMYRCASSLPPREAFFGQGTRLTVV.

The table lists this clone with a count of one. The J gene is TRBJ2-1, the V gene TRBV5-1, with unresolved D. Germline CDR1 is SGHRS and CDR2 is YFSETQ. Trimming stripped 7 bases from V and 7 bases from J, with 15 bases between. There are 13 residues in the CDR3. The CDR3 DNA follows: TGCGCCAGCTCCGTTTTGGGGTTGAATGAGCAGTTCTTC. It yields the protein CASSVLGLNEQFF.

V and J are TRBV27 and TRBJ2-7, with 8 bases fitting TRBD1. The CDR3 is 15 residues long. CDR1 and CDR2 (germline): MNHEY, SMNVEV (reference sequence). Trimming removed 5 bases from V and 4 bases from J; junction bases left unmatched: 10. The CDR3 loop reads CASSRKSDRAYEQYF. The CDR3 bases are TGTGCCAGCAGTCGAAAATCGGACAGGGCATACGAGCAGTACTTC.